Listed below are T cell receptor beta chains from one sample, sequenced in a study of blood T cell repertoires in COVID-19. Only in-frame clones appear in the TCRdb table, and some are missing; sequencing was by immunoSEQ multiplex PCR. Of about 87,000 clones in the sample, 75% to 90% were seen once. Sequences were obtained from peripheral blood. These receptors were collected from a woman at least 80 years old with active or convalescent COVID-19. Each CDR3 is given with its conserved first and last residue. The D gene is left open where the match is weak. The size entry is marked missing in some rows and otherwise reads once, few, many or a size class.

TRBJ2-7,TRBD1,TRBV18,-,CASSPSPGTDPSYEQYF,TGTGCCAGCTCACCTTCACCCGGGACAGATCCTTCCTACGAGCAGTACTTC
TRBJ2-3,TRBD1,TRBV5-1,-,CASSLGQGDTQYF,TGCGCCAGCAGCTTGGGACAGGGAGATACGCAGTATTTT
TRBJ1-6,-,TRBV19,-,CASSEGNYNSPLHF,TGTGCCAGTAGTGAGGGAAACTATAATTCACCCCTCCACTTT
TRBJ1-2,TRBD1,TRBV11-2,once,CASSPRGEGDGYTF,TGTGCCAGCAGCCCCAGGGGGGAAGGAGATGGCTACACCTTC
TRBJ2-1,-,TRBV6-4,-,CASSTREYNEQFF,TGTGCCAGCAGCACACGGGAATACAATGAGCAGTTCTTC
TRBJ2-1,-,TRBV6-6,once,CASSYSGEAFF,TGTGCCAGCAGTTACTCCGGAGAGGCCTTCTTC
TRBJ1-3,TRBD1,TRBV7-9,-,CASSLGQGYRNTIYF,TGTGCCAGCAGCCTGGGACAGGGGTACAGAAACACCATATATTTT
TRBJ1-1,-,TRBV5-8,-,CASSLGQINTEAFF,TGTGCCAGCAGCTTGGGACAGATCAACACTGAAGCTTTCTTT
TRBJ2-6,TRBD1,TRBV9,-,CASSVGQVGVPFSGANVLTF,TGTGCCAGCAGCGTCGGACAGGTCGGAGTTCCATTCTCTGGGGCCAACGTCCTGACTTTC
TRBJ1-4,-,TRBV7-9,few,CASSPLGTIATNEKLFF,TGTGCCAGCAGCCCATTAGGCACTATAGCAACTAATGAAAAACTGTTTTTT
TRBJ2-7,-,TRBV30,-,CAWRRSSYEQYF,TGTGCCTGGAGAAGGAGCTCCTACGAGCAGTACTTC
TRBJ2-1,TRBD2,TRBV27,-,CASRPGLAGVNEQFF,TGTGCCAGCAGGCCGGGACTAGCGGGAGTTAATGAGCAGTTCTTC
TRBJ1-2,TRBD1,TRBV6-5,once,CASSRQGARYGYTF,TGTGCCAGCAGTCGACAGGGGGCACGGTATGGCTACACCTTC
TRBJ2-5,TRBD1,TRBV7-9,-,CASSSGQGAGGYF,TGTGCCAGCAGCTCGGGACAGGGGGCCGGCGGGTACTTC
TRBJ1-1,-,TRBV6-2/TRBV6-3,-,CASSYELGGLGTEAFF,TGTGCCAGCAGTTACGAATTGGGGGGGCTGGGCACTGAAGCTTTCTTT
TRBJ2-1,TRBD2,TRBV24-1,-,CATSDGSGGSYNEQFF,TGTGCCACCAGTGATGGAAGCGGGGGGTCGTACAATGAGCAGTTCTTC
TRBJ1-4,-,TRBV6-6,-,CASSTAPGDTNEKLFF,TGTGCCAGCAGTACCGCCCCGGGGGATACTAATGAAAAACTGTTTTTT
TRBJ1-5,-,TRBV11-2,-,CASSFSGGNQPQHF,TGTGCCAGCAGCTTCTCGGGGGGGAATCAGCCCCAGCATTTT
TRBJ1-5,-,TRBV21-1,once,CASSSRQREDQPQHF,TGTGCCAGCAGCTCCCGACAGCGAGAGGATCAGCCCCAGCATTTT
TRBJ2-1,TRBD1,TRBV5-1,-,CASSLQGEVYNEQFF,TGCGCCAGCAGCCTGCAGGGGGAAGTCTACAATGAGCAGTTCTTC
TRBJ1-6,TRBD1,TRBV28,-,CASSSGQENSPLHF,TGTGCCAGCAGTTCCGGACAGGAGAATTCACCCCTCCACTTT
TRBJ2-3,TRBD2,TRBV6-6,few,CASSRKLAGGPSETQYF,TGTGCCAGCAGTCGAAAACTAGCGGGAGGGCCCTCGGAAACGCAGTATTTT
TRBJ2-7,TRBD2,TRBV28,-,CANPCRDALGGSPYEQYF,TGTGCCAACCCCTGCCGGGACGCTTTGGGGGGGAGCCCCTACGAGCAGTACTTC
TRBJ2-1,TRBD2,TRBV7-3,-,CASSLMTGGEDEQFF,TGTGCCAGCAGCCTTATGACGGGAGGGGAAGATGAGCAGTTCTTC
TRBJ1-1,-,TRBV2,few,CASRPGLGRGTEAFF,TGTGCCAGCAGGCCCGGATTGGGGAGGGGCACTGAAGCTTTCTTT
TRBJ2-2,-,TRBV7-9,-,CASSFSGSNGELFF,TGTGCCAGCAGCTTTAGCGGTTCCAACGGGGAGCTGTTTTTT
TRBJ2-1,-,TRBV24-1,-,CATSDLRTAYNEQFF,TGTGCCACCAGTGATTTGAGGACAGCTTACAATGAGCAGTTCTTC
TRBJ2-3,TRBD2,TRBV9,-,CASSVRSGGAEDTQYF,TGTGCCAGCAGCGTACGTAGCGGGGGGGCGGAAGATACGCAGTATTTT
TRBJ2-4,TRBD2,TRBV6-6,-,CASSTRGGENIQYF,TGTGCCAGCAGTACCCGGGGGGGCGAAAACATTCAGTACTTC
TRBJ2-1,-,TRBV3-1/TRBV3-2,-,CASNPSYALTYNEQFF,TGTGCCAGCAATCCATCTTACGCTCTAACCTACAATGAGCAGTTCTTC
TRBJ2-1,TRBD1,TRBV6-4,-,CASSAGTGPHNEQFF,TGTGCCAGCAGTGCCGGGACAGGGCCCCACAATGAGCAGTTCTTC
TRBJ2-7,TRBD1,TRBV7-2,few,CASSFQGAYEQYF,TGTGCCAGCAGCTTCCAGGGGGCCTACGAGCAGTACTTC
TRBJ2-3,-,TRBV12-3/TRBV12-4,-,CASSQTDTQYF,TGTGCCAGCAGCCAAACAGATACGCAGTATTTT
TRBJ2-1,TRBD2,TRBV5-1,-,CASSLVAGEYNEQFF,TGCGCCAGCAGCTTGGTAGCGGGGGAGTACAATGAGCAGTTCTTC
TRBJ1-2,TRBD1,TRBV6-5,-,CASRQGTYGYTF,TGTGCCAGCAGACAGGGGACCTATGGCTACACCTTC
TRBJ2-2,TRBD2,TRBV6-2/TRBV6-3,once,CASSYASSGRAPNTGELFF,TGTGCCAGCAGTTATGCCTCTAGCGGGAGGGCCCCGAACACCGGGGAGCTGTTTTTT
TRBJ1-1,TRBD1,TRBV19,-,CASSTDRGGTEAFF,TGTGCCAGTAGTACGGACAGGGGTGGAACTGAAGCTTTCTTT
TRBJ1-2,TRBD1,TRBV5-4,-,CASSSPGQGSNGYTF,TGTGCCAGCAGCTCACCTGGACAGGGTAGTAATGGCTACACCTTC
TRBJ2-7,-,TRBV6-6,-,CASTARRSTYEQYF,TGTGCCAGCACCGCCCGGAGGTCGACCTACGAGCAGTACTTC
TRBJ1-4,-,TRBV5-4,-,CASSLYPGATNEKLFF,TGTGCCAGCAGCTTGTACCCGGGAGCTACTAATGAAAAACTGTTTTTT
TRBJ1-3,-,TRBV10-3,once,CAISDPSSGNTIYF,TGTGCCATCAGTGATCCGAGCTCTGGAAACACCATATATTTT
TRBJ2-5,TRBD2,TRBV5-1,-,CASAKSLAAQETQYF,TGCGCCAGCGCGAAATCACTAGCGGCCCAAGAGACCCAGTACTTC
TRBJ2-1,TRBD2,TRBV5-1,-,CASSETSSGGVGEQFF,TGCGCCAGCAGCGAAACCTCTAGCGGGGGGGTAGGTGAGCAGTTCTTC
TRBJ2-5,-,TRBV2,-,CASSFTAGGETQYF,TGTGCCAGCAGCTTCACGGCAGGAGGAGAGACCCAGTACTTC
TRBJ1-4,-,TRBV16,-,CASSQSSGGEKLFF,TGTGCCAGCAGCCAATCCAGCGGGGGTGAAAAACTGTTTTTT
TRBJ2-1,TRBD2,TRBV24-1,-,CATKGLAGANEQFF,TGTGCCACCAAGGGGCTAGCGGGAGCGAATGAGCAGTTCTTC
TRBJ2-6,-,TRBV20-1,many,CSASDRNVPSGANVLTF,TGCAGTGCTAGTGACAGGAACGTTCCATCTGGGGCCAACGTCCTGACTTTC
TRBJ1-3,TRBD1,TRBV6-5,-,CASSYSRQGVGNTIYF,TGTGCCAGCAGTTACTCGAGACAGGGAGTCGGAAACACCATATATTTT
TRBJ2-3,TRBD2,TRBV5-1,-,CASSLLAGEAGDTQYF,TGCGCCAGCAGCCTCCTAGCGGGGGAAGCTGGAGATACGCAGTATTTT
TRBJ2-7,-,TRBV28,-,CASSIERDEQYF,TGTGCCAGCAGTATAGAGAGAGACGAGCAGTACTTC
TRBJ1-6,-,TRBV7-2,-,CASSLTGSTLNSPLHF,TGTGCCAGCAGCCTTACAGGGTCGACTCTTAATTCACCCCTCCACTTT
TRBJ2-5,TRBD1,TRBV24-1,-,CATSDSGTAPQETQYF,TGTGCCACCAGTGATTCCGGGACAGCCCCCCAAGAGACCCAGTACTTC
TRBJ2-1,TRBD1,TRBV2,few,CASIRQGAGSYEQFF,TGTGCCAGCATTCGACAGGGGGCGGGGAGTTATGAGCAGTTCTTC
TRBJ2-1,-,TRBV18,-,CASSPSGVTRNEQFF,TGTGCCAGCTCACCATCGGGGGTCACGCGGAATGAGCAGTTCTTC
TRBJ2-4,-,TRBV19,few,CASSSLRPDGGHIQYF,TGTGCCAGTAGTTCACTCCGACCAGACGGAGGACACATTCAGTACTTC
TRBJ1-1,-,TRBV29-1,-,CSVIPPGGQTLRNTEAFF,TGCAGCGTCATACCTCCGGGGGGACAAACTCTTCGGAACACTGAAGCTTTCTTT
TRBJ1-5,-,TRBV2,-,CASTFTSGQPQHF,TGTGCCAGCACCTTCACTTCAGGTCAGCCCCAGCATTTT
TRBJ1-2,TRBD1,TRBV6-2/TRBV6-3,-,CASSRQGAISGYTF,TGTGCCAGCAGCCGACAGGGGGCTATTAGCGGCTACACCTTC
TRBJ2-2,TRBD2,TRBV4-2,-,CASSQGLAEGGELFF,TGTGCCAGCAGCCAGGGACTAGCTGAAGGCGGGGAGCTGTTTTTT